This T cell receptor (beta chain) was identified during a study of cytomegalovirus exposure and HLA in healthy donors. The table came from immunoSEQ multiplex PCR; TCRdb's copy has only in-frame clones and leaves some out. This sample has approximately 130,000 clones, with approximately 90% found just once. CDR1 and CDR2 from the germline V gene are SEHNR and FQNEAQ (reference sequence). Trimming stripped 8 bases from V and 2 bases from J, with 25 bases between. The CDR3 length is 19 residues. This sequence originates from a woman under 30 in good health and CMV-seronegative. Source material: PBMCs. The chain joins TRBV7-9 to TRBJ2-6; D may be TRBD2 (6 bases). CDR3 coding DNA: TGTGCCAGCGCCAGTTTTGGAGGGGTAGCGCAGGCTGGGGCCAACGTCCTGACTTTC. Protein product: CASASFGGVAQAGANVLTF.